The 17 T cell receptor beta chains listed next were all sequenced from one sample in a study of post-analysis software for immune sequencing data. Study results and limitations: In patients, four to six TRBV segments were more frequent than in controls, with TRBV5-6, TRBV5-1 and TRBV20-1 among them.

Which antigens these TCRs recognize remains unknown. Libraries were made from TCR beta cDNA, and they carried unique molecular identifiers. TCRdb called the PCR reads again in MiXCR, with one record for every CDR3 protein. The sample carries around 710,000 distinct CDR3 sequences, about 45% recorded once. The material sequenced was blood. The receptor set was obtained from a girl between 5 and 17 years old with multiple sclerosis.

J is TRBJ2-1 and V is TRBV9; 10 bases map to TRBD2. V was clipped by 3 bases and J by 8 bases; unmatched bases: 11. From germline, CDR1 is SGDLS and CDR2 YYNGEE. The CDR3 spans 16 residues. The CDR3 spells CASSADAGTSADEQFF. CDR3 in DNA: TGTGCCAGCAGCGCGGATGCCGGGACTAGCGCAGATGAGCAGTTCTTC.

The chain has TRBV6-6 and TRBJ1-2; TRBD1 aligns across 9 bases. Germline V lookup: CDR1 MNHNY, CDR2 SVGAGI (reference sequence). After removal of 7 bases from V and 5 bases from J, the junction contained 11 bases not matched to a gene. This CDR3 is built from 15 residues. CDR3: CASTTGGAQRYGYTF. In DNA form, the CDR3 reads TGTGCCAGCACCACAGGGGGCGCTCAGAGATATGGCTACACCTTC.

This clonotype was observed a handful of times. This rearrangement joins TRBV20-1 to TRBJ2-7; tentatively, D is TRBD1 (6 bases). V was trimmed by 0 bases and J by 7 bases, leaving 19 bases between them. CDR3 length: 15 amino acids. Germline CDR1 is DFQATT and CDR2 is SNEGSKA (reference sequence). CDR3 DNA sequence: TGCAGTGCTAGAGATACTCGCGGGCCTCAGGGGGAGCAGTACTTC. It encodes CSARDTRGPQGEQYF.

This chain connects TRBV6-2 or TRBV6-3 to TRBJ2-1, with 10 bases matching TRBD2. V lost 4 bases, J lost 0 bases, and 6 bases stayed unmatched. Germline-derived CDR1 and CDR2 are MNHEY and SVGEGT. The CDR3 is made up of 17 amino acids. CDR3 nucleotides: TGTGCCAGCAGTTTTCCAGCGGGAGGGCCCTCCTACAATGAGCAGTTCTTC. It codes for CASSFPAGGPSYNEQFF.

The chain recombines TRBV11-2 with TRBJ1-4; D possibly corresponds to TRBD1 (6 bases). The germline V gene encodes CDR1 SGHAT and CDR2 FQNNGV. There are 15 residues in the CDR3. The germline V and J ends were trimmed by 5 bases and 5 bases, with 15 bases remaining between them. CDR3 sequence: CASSVTGTPNEKLFF. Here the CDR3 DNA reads TGTGCCAGCAGCGTTACCGGGACACCGAATGAAAAACTGTTTTTT.

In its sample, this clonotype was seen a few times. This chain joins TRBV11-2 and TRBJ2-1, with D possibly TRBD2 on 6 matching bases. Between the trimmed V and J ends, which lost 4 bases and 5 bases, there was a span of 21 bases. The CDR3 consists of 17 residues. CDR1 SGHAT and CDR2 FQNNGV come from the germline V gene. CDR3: CASSSPPIRESNNEQFF. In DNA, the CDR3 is TGTGCCAGCAGCTCTCCCCCGATACGGGAGTCGAACAATGAGCAGTTCTTC.

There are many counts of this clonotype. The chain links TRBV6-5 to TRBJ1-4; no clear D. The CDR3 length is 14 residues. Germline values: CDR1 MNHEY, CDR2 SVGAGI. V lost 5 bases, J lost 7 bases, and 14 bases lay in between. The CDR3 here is CASSPTQAGEKLFF. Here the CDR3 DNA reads TGTGCCAGCAGTCCGACGCAGGCCGGTGAAAAACTGTTTTTT.

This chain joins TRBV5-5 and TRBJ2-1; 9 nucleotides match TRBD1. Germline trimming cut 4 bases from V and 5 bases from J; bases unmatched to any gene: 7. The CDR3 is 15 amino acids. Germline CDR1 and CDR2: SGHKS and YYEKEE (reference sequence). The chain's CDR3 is CASSPGQGTHNEQFF. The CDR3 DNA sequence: TGTGCCAGCAGCCCAGGACAGGGGACGCACAATGAGCAGTTCTTC.

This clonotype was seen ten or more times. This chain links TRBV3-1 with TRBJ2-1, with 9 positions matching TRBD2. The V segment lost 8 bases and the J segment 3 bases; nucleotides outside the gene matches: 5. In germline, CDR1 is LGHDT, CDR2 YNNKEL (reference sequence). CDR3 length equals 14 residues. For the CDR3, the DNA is TGTGCCAGCTCCCCGACTAGCGGCTACAATGAGCAGTTCTTC. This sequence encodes CASSPTSGYNEQFF.

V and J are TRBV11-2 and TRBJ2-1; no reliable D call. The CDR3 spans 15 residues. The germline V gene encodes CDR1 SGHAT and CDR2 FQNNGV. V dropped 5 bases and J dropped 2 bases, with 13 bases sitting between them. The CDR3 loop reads CASSPSPPTYNEQFF. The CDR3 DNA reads TGTGCCAGCAGCCCCAGTCCCCCGACCTACAATGAGCAGTTCTTC.

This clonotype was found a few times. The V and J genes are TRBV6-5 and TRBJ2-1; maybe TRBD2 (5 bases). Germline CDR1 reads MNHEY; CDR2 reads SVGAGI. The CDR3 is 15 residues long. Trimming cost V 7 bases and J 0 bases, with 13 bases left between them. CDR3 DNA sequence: TGTGCCAGCATCCCCACTAGGAGCTCCTACAATGAGCAGTTCTTC. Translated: CASIPTRSSYNEQFF.

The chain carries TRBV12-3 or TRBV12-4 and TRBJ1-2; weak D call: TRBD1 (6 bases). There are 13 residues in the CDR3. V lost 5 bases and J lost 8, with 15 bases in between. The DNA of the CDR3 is TGTGCCAGCAGTCTGGACAGTGCATGGGGCTACACCTTC. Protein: CASSLDSAWGYTF.

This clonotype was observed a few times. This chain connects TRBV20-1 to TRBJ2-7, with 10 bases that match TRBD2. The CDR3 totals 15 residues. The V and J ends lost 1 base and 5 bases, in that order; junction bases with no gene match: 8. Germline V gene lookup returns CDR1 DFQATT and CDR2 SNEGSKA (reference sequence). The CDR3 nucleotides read TGCAGTGCTAGAGCGGTCGCTAGCGGGAGAGACGAGCAGTACTTC. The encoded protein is CSARAVASGRDEQYF.

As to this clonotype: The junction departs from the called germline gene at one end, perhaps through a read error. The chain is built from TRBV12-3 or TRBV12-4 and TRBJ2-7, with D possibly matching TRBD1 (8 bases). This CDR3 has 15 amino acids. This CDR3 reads CATSPGQGGGYEQYF. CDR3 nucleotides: TGTGCCACCAGTCCCGGACAGGGAGGGGGATACGAGCAGTACTTC.

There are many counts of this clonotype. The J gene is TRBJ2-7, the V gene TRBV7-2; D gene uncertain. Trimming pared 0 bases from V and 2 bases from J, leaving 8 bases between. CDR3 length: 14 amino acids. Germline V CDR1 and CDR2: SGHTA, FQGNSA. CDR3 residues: CASSLADGTYEQYF. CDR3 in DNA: TGTGCCAGCAGCTTAGCGGACGGAACCTACGAGCAGTACTTC.

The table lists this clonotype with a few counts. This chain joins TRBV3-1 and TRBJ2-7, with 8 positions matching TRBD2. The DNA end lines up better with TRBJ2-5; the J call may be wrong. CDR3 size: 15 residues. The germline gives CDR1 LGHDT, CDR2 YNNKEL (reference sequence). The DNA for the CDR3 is TGTGCCAGCAGCCAAGTCGTCGGCGGGGGGGAGACCCAGTACTTC. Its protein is CASSQVVGGGETQYF.

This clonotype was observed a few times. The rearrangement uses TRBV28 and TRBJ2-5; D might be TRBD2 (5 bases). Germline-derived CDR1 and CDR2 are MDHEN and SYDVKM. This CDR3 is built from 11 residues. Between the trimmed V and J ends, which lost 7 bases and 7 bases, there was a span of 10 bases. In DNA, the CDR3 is TGTGCCAGCACATCCGCGGGGACCCAGTACTTC. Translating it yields CASTSAGTQYF. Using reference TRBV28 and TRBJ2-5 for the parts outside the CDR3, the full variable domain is DVKVTQSSRYLVKRTGEKVFLECVQDMDHENMFWYRQDPGLGLRLIYFSYDVKMKEKGDIPEGYSVSREKKERFSLILESASTNQTSMYLCASTSAGTQYFGPGTRLLVL.